This TCR beta chain was observed in a study of shared T cell receptors in the human thymus. CDR3 size: 15 residues. With 2 bases removed from V and 3 bases from J, the gap between germline ends came to 14 bases. The V gene's germline CDR1 is WNHNN and CDR2 SYGVQD (reference sequence). This clone came up once. Generated by immunoSEQ multiplex PCR, the TCRdb table keeps only in-frame clones and is missing some. The table records about 660,000 clones, roughly 90% of them present only once. In addition, the sample was reused for a study of human thymus T cells. That investigation notes: It looked as if thymic and blood repertoires used V and J genes in a biased way.

The sequencing sample was made of thymocytes. The chain couples TRBV10-1 to TRBJ2-7; weak D call: TRBD1 (6 bases). This sequence originates from a boy in the first two years of life with a congenital heart defect. The CDR3 sequence: CASSESPGDNYEQYF. CDR3 DNA: TGCGCCAGCAGTGAGAGTCCAGGGGACAACTACGAGCAGTACTTC.